The 25 T cell receptor beta chains listed next were all sequenced from one sample in a study of T cell changes during pregnancy in multiple sclerosis. Some clones are missing from TCRdb's copy, which holds only in-frame ones; the method was immunoSEQ multiplex PCR. This sample carries some 60,000 clones, more than 85% of them seen once, and the ten largest clones take around 0.4%. The sample in question was CD4+ T cells from peripheral blood mononuclear cells, obtained in the third trimester of pregnancy. These receptors were taken from a female donor with multiple sclerosis, enrolled in a pregnancy study.

This clone was recorded once. The rearrangement joins TRBV7-9 to TRBJ2-2, with D possibly being TRBD1 (6 bases). Germline loops: CDR1 SEHNR, CDR2 FQNEAQ (reference sequence). The germline V and J ends were trimmed by 4 bases and 5 bases, with 8 bases remaining between them. The CDR3 consists of 13 residues. This chain's CDR3 is CASSYGQTGELFF. The CDR3 DNA reads TGTGCCAGCAGCTACGGACAGACCGGGGAGCTGTTTTTT. Complete variable domain (other parts from reference TRBV7-9 and TRBJ2-2): DTGVSQNPRHKITKRGQNVTFRCDPISEHNRLYWYRQTLGQGPEFLTYFQNEAQLEKSRLLSDRFSAERPKGSFSTLEIQRTEQGDSAMYLCASSYGQTGELFFGEGSRLTVL.

The chain uses TRBV19 and TRBJ1-5; 9 nucleotides agree with TRBD1. The CDR3 extends over 16 amino acids. Looked up from germline, CDR1 is LNHDA and CDR2 is SQIVND (reference sequence). V lost 4 bases and J lost 6; bases outside the gene matches: 10. The CDR3 loop is CASSTEGQGVAQPQHF. As DNA, the CDR3 is TGTGCCAGTAGTACCGAGGGACAGGGAGTGGCTCAGCCCCAGCATTTT.

The chain joins TRBV2 to TRBJ2-1; 12 bases are a match to TRBD2. With 8 bases clipped from V and 10 bases from J, the junction kept 6 bases outside the gene matches. CDR1 is SNHLY and CDR2 is FYNNEI in the germline V gene. This CDR3 contains 13 residues. CDR3 DNA sequence: TGTGCCAGCGTTGGACTAGCGGGACGGGAGCAGTTCTTC. It is translated as CASVGLAGREQFF.

The V gene is TRBV28, the J gene TRBJ2-7; D gene unclear. Per germline, CDR1 MDHEN and CDR2 SYDVKM. Between the trimmed V and J ends, which lost 3 bases and 6 bases, there was a span of 9 bases. The CDR3 length is 12 residues. The CDR3 coding sequence is TGTGCCAGCAGTTTTTCGGAGCGCGAGCAGTACTTC. Its translation: CASSFSEREQYF.

J is TRBJ1-2 and V is TRBV5-1; TRBD1 might be the D (5 bases). Germline V CDR1 and CDR2: SGHRS, YFSETQ. V dropped 2 bases and J dropped 7 bases, with 15 bases sitting between them. The CDR3 has 14 residues. Here the CDR3 DNA reads TGCGCCAGCAGCTTAGGGGATTCCAGCCGTGGCTACACCTTC. Amino acid sequence: CASSLGDSSRGYTF.

V gene TRBV19 combines with J gene TRBJ1-3, with D possibly TRBD1 on 6 matching bases. The CDR3 length is 15 residues. Germline V gene sequence: CDR1 LNHDA, CDR2 SQIVND (reference sequence). V was trimmed by 5 bases and J by 4 bases, leaving 15 bases between them. Written as DNA, the CDR3 is TGTGCCAGTAGTTCCGGACAGCATCGAGGAAACACCATATATTTT. Translated: CASSSGQHRGNTIYF.

The chain uses TRBV7-2 and TRBJ2-1; D is unclear. The CDR3 has 14 residues. V was shortened by 1 base and J by 5 bases, with 9 bases between the two germline ends. Germline V lookup: CDR1 SGHTA, CDR2 FQGNSA. CDR3 sequence (DNA): TGTGCCAGCAGCTTAGAAAGTAGAAACAATGAGCAGTTCTTC. It codes for CASSLESRNNEQFF.

This chain links TRBV19 with TRBJ2-5, with TRBD2 matching over 7 bases. This CDR3 is built from 14 residues. Germline CDR1 reads LNHDA; CDR2 reads SQIVND (reference sequence). The V and J ends lost 2 bases and 5 bases, in that order; junction bases with no gene match: 5. The CDR3 region is CASSISAGRETQYF. CDR3 coding DNA: TGTGCCAGTAGTATATCGGCCGGGAGGGAGACCCAGTACTTC.

The count of this clone is one. V is TRBV19 and J is TRBJ2-2, with D possibly TRBD1 on 6 matching bases. Germline CDR1 is LNHDA and CDR2 is SQIVND (reference sequence). The V end lost 9 bases, the J end lost 6 bases, and 14 bases lay between the germline ends. The CDR3 contains 13 residues. The CDR3 is CASRPQGSGELFF. The DNA for the CDR3 is TGTGCCAGCCGCCCACAGGGCTCCGGGGAGCTGTTTTTT.

J is TRBJ1-1 and V is TRBV5-1, with D tentatively TRBD1 (6 bases). Germline values: CDR1 SGHRS, CDR2 YFSETQ. This CDR3 region has 15 residues. V lost 6 bases and J lost 2, with 17 bases in between. The CDR3 spells CASTSLTGKNTEAFF. In DNA form, the CDR3 reads TGCGCCAGCACCTCTCTGACAGGAAAAAACACTGAAGCTTTCTTT.

The chain recombines TRBV19 with TRBJ1-1; D gene uncertain. The CDR3 length is 17 residues. Deletions cut 1 base from V and 9 bases from J, with 24 bases between. Per the germline V gene, CDR1 is LNHDA and CDR2 is SQIVND (reference sequence). The DNA for the CDR3 is TGTGCCAGTAGTATAGGCGACAATGGACTCGGCCAGACAAAAGCTTTCTTT. Translated: CASSIGDNGLGQTKAFF. Combining the CDR3 with reference TRBV19 and TRBJ1-1 gives the whole variable domain DGGITQSPKYLFRKEGQNVTLSCEQNLNHDAMYWYRQDPGQGLRLIYYSQIVNDFQKGDIAEGYSVSREKKESFPLTVTSAQKNPTAFYLCASSIGDNGLGQTKAFFGQGTRLTVV.

V is TRBV29-1 and J is TRBJ2-7, with TRBD1 as a possible D gene (7 bases). Trimming pared 1 base from V and 6 bases from J, leaving 19 bases between. CDR3 length: 15 amino acids. Germline V gene sequence: CDR1 SQVTM, CDR2 ANQGSEA. The DNA for the CDR3 is TGCAGCGTTGAAGCCCAGGGGGGATGGACGGCCGAGCAGTACTTC. Its protein is CSVEAQGGWTAEQYF.

Regarding this clone: Other nucleotide sequences from this sample produce the same CDR3. The chain recombines TRBV5-1 with TRBJ1-3; no firm D call. Looked up from germline, CDR1 is SGHRS and CDR2 is YFSETQ. CDR3 length equals 14 residues. V was pared by 0 bases and J by 1 base, with 5 bases between. CDR3 loop: CASSLDQSGNTIYF. The CDR3 coding sequence is TGCGCCAGCAGCTTGGATCAGTCTGGAAACACCATATATTTT.

This clone was counted a few times. The rearrangement joins TRBV7-8 to TRBJ2-5; D gene ambiguous. Trimming shortened V by 10 bases and J by 4 bases, and 13 bases separated the two germline ends. CDR3 length equals 12 residues. Per the germline V gene, CDR1 is SGHVS and CDR2 is FQNEAQ. The CDR3 protein is CATAGSGETQYF. DNA of the CDR3: TGTGCCACCGCCGGGTCGGGAGAGACCCAGTACTTC.

This rearrangement joins TRBV7-9 to TRBJ2-1, with a possible D match to TRBD2 (6 bases). The germline CDR1 and CDR2 sequences are SEHNR and FQNEAQ (reference sequence). V shed 9 bases and J shed 6 bases, with 15 bases lying between them. The CDR3 runs 13 residues. The CDR3 DNA sequence: TGTGCCAGTGGTGGAGGGAGAGGCAATGAGCAGTTCTTC. Residues: CASGGGRGNEQFF.

The gene calls are TRBV4-2 and TRBJ2-5, with 8 nucleotides matching TRBD1. The CDR3 extends over 16 amino acids. The germline V gene encodes CDR1 LGHNA and CDR2 YNFKEQ. The J segment lost 2 bases and the V segment lost 1 base, leaving 6 bases of the junction unmatched. The CDR3 sequence is CASSQVGGTGQETQYF. The CDR3, as DNA: TGTGCCAGCAGCCAAGTTGGGGGGACAGGACAAGAGACCCAGTACTTC.

A word on this clone: One junction end disagrees with the germline gene, perhaps due to a read error. Within the sample, other DNA sequences also encode this same CDR3. The V call is TRBV4-2, the J call TRBJ1-3; 8 bases are a match to TRBD1. Germline values: CDR1 LGHNA, CDR2 YNFKEQ. CDR3 length equals 16 residues. The CDR3 spells CASSQETGEVGNTIYF. For the CDR3, the DNA is TGTGCCAGCAGCCAAGAGACAGGGGAGGTCGGAAACACTATATATTTT.

This clone was recorded once. The chain employs TRBV9 and TRBJ2-7; 10 bases are a match to TRBD1. The germline V gene has CDR1 SGDLS and CDR2 YYNGEE. V gave up 0 bases and J gave up 1 base; unmatched junction bases: 1. This CDR3 spans 15 amino acids. The CDR3 protein is CASSVGDRGSYEQYF. CDR3 DNA: TGTGCCAGCAGCGTAGGGGACAGGGGATCCTACGAGCAGTACTTC.

V gene TRBV18 combines with J gene TRBJ2-1; tentatively, D is TRBD1 (5 bases). The CDR3 runs 15 residues. V was clipped by 2 bases and J by 3 bases, with 11 bases between them. Per germline, CDR1 KGHSH and CDR2 LQKENI. CDR3 DNA sequence: TGTGCCAGCTCACCATCAATACAGGACTACAATGAGCAGTTCTTC. This encodes CASSPSIQDYNEQFF.

This chain connects TRBV5-5 to TRBJ1-2; tentative D call: TRBD1 (6 bases). V shed 4 bases and J shed 2 bases, with 12 bases lying between them. This CDR3 spans 14 amino acids. Germline V lookup: CDR1 SGHKS, CDR2 YYEKEE (reference sequence). In DNA, the CDR3 is TGTGCCAGCAGCAAGGACAGTGGGAACTATGGCTACACCTTC. Amino acids: CASSKDSGNYGYTF.

The chain employs TRBV29-1 and TRBJ1-2; 8 nucleotides align to TRBD1. J was trimmed by 7 bases and V by 4 bases; bases with no gene match: 5. Germline V gives CDR1 SQVTM, CDR2 ANQGSEA. The CDR3 spans 12 residues. In DNA, the CDR3 is TGCAGCGTTGGCGGACAGGGAGGTGGCTACACCTTC. Encoded protein: CSVGGQGGGYTF.

This chain uses TRBV5-1 with TRBJ2-3; 15 bases match TRBD2. The J segment lost 4 bases and the V segment lost 2 bases, leaving 8 bases of the junction unmatched. The CDR3 is made up of 18 amino acids. The V gene's germline CDR1 is SGHRS and CDR2 YFSETQ. This CDR3 is CASSFTGLAGGRADTQYF. The CDR3 bases are TGCGCCAGCAGCTTCACTGGACTAGCGGGAGGGAGGGCAGATACGCAGTATTTT.

V is TRBV9 and J is TRBJ2-5, with 8 bases lining up with TRBD2. Germline assignment: CDR1 SGDLS and CDR2 YYNGEE. CDR3 length equals 15 residues. V lost 6 bases, J lost 3 bases, and 10 bases stayed unmatched. CDR3 in DNA: TGTGCCAGCACCCCATCGGGGGGGGACAAAGAGACCCAGTACTTC. This sequence encodes CASTPSGGDKETQYF.

The V call is TRBV25-1, the J call TRBJ2-3; no clear D gene. Trimming removed 7 bases at V and 4 bases at J, with 12 bases between. CDR3 size: 13 residues. Looked up from germline, CDR1 is MGHDK and CDR2 is SYGVNS. For the CDR3, the DNA is TGTGCCAGCACAACAGCAGGCGCAGATACGCAGTATTTT. Its protein is CASTTAGADTQYF.

This clone was counted only a few times. CDR3 residues: CASSLEQLGFPHEQFF. DNA of the CDR3: TGTGCCAGCAGCTTGGAACAACTAGGGTTTCCCCATGAGCAGTTCTTC. This chain connects TRBV5-8 to TRBJ2-1; D is perhaps TRBD2 (5 bases). V was pared by 0 bases and J by 8 bases, with 18 bases between. CDR3 length: 16 amino acids. CDR1 SGHTS and CDR2 YDEGEE come from the germline V gene.